This TCR beta chain was captured by sequencing in a study of cytomegalovirus exposure and HLA in healthy donors. This CDR3 is 15 amino acids long. After removal of 2 bases from V and 6 bases from J, the junction contained 4 bases not matched to a gene. The germline V gene has CDR1 MDHEN and CDR2 SYDVKM. Though probably carrying unrecorded immune exposures, donors were nominally healthy at sampling. With 60 Vbeta and 13 Jbeta primers, the PCR was carried out. In the source study's methods: In a later analysis, 79 million or so unique TCR beta chains included roughly 11 million shared by two or more donors. Using immunoSEQ multiplex PCR, the repertoire was profiled, and TCRdb retains in-frame clones only, with some absent. V and J calls plus clone size are reproduced from that table; the DNA served to infer D and trimming. The repertoire holds fewer than 200,000 clones, with approximately 80% as singletons.

The TCR originated in a man in his thirties or forties in good health and CMV-seronegative. Sequencing was carried out using PBMCs. This sequence joins TRBV28 and TRBJ1-6; 7 bases are shared with TRBD1. CDR3 in amino acids: CASSLTDRINSPLHF. CDR3 bases: TGTGCCAGCAGTTTAACGGACAGGATTAATTCACCCCTCCACTTT.